In its sample, the clone carrying this TCR beta chain was seen a few times. Participants came from under 30 US areas, aged about 18 to 95 years. Cohort allocation depended upon clinical history that participants reported. Assay used: immunoSEQ multiplex PCR; TCRdb lists only in-frame clones, some missing. The sample gives under 300,000 clones, roughly 93% of which show up once; 2.3% is in the top ten. These data originate in a study of blood T cell repertoires in COVID-19. Overall study: COVID-19 samples from acute and convalescent phases originated in the United States, Italy and Spain. The cDNA or gDNA used as material had been derived from T cells, B-cell-depleted T cells, or PBMCs.

CDR1 is MNHGY and CDR2 is SAAAGT in the germline V gene. V shed 5 bases, J shed 5 bases, and the junction held 6 bases outside the gene matches. The CDR3 is made up of 13 amino acids. Sequencing was performed on PBMCs or T cells enriched from blood (not recorded which). This clonotype was sampled from a woman between 40 and 50 years old with acute COVID-19. The chain is built from TRBV6-8 and TRBJ2-7; 7 nucleotides match TRBD1. The CDR3 DNA is TGTGCCAGCAGTCCGAGGGACAGCCACGAGCAGTACTTC. Translated, it gives CASSPRDSHEQYF.